The clone carrying this T cell receptor (beta chain) has more than one count but fewer than ten. The data were produced by immunoSEQ multiplex PCR, yet TCRdb's version contains in-frame clones alone and is incomplete. Here the sample spans fewer than 100,000 clones, around 82% being singletons. This record comes from a study of control samples from healthy donors and cancer patients. Sample: blood. The origin of this receptor is a man in his 60s in good health.

CDR3 loop: CATSRSLLGGRGEQYF. CDR3 DNA sequence: TGTGCCACCAGCAGATCCCTTTTGGGAGGGAGAGGCGAGCAGTACTTC. The chain uses TRBV15 and TRBJ2-7, with 7 bases identical to TRBD2. V shed 2 bases and J 6 bases; nucleotides not matched to a gene: 13. Germline V gives CDR1 LNHNV, CDR2 YYDKDF (reference sequence). The CDR3 contains 16 residues.